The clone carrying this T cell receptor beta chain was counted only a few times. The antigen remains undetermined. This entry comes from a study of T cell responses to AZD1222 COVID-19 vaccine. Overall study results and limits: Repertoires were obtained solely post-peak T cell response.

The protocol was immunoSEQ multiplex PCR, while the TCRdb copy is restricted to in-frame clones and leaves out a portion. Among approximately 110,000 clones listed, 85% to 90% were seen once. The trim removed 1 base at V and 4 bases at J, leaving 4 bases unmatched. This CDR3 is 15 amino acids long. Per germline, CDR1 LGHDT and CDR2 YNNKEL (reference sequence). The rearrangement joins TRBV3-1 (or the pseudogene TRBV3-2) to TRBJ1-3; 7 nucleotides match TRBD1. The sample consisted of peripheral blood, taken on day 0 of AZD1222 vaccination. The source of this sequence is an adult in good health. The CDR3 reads CASSQGRGGGNTIYF. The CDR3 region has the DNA TGTGCCAGCAGCCAAGGCAGGGGGGGAGGAAACACCATATATTTT.